The rows below give T cell receptor beta chains drawn from one sample of a study of blood T cell repertoires in COVID-19. TCRdb's table, derived via immunoSEQ multiplex PCR, lists solely in-frame clones and lacks some. The repertoire has under 150,000 clones, about 88% of them found once; the top ten carry less than 3.5%. Sequencing input: peripheral blood. The receptors come from a man between 40 and 49 years old with acute or convalescent COVID-19. The CDR3 runs from the conserved cysteine through the conserved F or W. Fields, in order: D gene, clone size, V gene, J gene, CDR3 DNA, CDR3 protein. D genes are given only for firm matches. Not all rows give a size; the values are once, few, many and, for expanded clones, a class.

>TRBD1|.|TRBV20-1|TRBJ2-7
TGCAGTGCTAGTAGGGGACAGGGCCCCTACGAGCAGTACTTC
CSASRGQGPYEQYF
>.|.|TRBV18|TRBJ1-1
TGTGCCAGCTCACCAGGCCGAATCACTGAAGCTTTCTTT
CASSPGRITEAFF
>TRBD1|.|TRBV7-9|TRBJ1-6
TGTGCCAGCAGCTCGTCGACAGGGAGCTCCTATAATTCACCCCTCCACTTT
CASSSSTGSSYNSPLHF
>TRBD2|once|TRBV6-5|TRBJ2-2
TGTGCCAGCAGTACTAGCGGGGGGAACACCGGGGAGCTGTTTTTT
CASSTSGGNTGELFF
>TRBD2|.|TRBV6-1|TRBJ2-3
TGTGCCAGCAGTGAAGTTTGGCTAGCGGGGGGGCCGAGGGATACGCAGTATTTT
CASSEVWLAGGPRDTQYF
>.|.|TRBV11-2|TRBJ2-7
TGTGCCAGCAGCAACACCTACGAGCAGTACTTC
CASSNTYEQYF
>.|once|TRBV6-4|TRBJ2-6
TGTGCCAGCAGTGACTCTTACAGCCCCTCTGGGGCCAACGTCCTGACTTTC
CASSDSYSPSGANVLTF
>.|.|TRBV5-5|TRBJ1-4
TGTGCCAGCAGCTTGCGGCCAGACTATGAAAAACTGTTTTTT
CASSLRPDYEKLFF
>TRBD1|.|TRBV29-1|TRBJ1-2
TGCAGCGTAGCCGGGACAGGGGTAGATGGCTACACCTTC
CSVAGTGVDGYTF
>TRBD2|.|TRBV18|TRBJ2-1
TGTGCCAGCTCACCAAAACTAGCGGGGAGTGAGCAGTTCTTC
CASSPKLAGSEQFF
>TRBD1|.|TRBV5-4|TRBJ1-1
TGTGCCAGCAGCTCACCGACAGGGGGGGGCACTGAAGCTTTCTTT
CASSSPTGGGTEAFF
>.|few|TRBV4-1|TRBJ1-6
TGCGCCAGCAGCCAAGCGTCGAACAGGGTGGATTCACCCCTCCACTTT
CASSQASNRVDSPLHF
>TRBD1|.|TRBV3-1/TRBV3-2|TRBJ1-6
TGTGCCAGCAGCCCCGGGACAGCCTATAATTCACCCCTCCACTTT
CASSPGTAYNSPLHF
>.|.|TRBV19|TRBJ1-5
TGTGCCAGTAGTATACAGGGTAGTAGCAATCAGCCCCAGCATTTT
CASSIQGSSNQPQHF
>.|.|TRBV6-6|TRBJ1-2
TGTGCCAGCAGGCGCGGGGTAAACTATGGCTACACCTTC
CASRRGVNYGYTF
>TRBD2|.|TRBV4-1|TRBJ2-5
TGCGCCAGCAGCCAAGATCTTCCCGGGGGGCAGTACTTC
CASSQDLPGGQYF
>TRBD1|.|TRBV30|TRBJ2-3
TGTGCCTGGACGGGACAGGGGCGGGCCGATACGCAGTATTTT
CAWTGQGRADTQYF
>TRBD2|.|TRBV2|TRBJ2-7
TGTGCCAGCAGCCAAGGAGCGGGGCCTTCGGGCTACGAGCAGTACTTC
CASSQGAGPSGYEQYF
>.|few|TRBV4-3|TRBJ1-2
TGCGCCAGCAGCCCTCGGGAGGGGGAGGGTGGCTACACCTTC
CASSPREGEGGYTF
>.|.|TRBV6-5|TRBJ2-1
TGTGCCAGCAGTAAGGACTCAGCCTACAATGAGCAGTTCTTC
CASSKDSAYNEQFF
>.|once|TRBV24-1|TRBJ2-3
TGTGCCACCAGTCCAAGGACAGCTCACACAGATACGCAGTATTTT
CATSPRTAHTDTQYF
>TRBD2|once|TRBV24-1|TRBJ2-7
TGTGCCACCAGTGCCAACTGGGCGGGGGGAAATCTTGACGAGCAGTACTTC
CATSANWAGGNLDEQYF
>.|.|TRBV7-8|TRBJ2-3
TGTGCCAGCAGCCCTTGGGGGGGGGCACCCCTTGATCGCACAGATACGCAGTATTTT
CASSPWGGAPLDRTDTQYF
>TRBD1|.|TRBV7-9|TRBJ2-7
TGTGCCAGCAGACCCTCATTCGGGACAGGGATCTACGAGCAGTACTTC
CASRPSFGTGIYEQYF
>.|once|TRBV5-1|TRBJ2-3
TGCGCCAGCAGCTTTGTAGCGGTGCCTAGCACAGATACGCAGTATTTT
CASSFVAVPSTDTQYF
>.|few|TRBV18|TRBJ1-1
TGTGCCAGCTCGACACAGGGTAGAAACACTGAAGCTTTCTTT
CASSTQGRNTEAFF
>.|.|TRBV9|TRBJ2-5
TGTGCCAGCAGCTCCGGACTGGGAAGGGAGACCCAGTACTTC
CASSSGLGRETQYF
>.|.|TRBV27|TRBJ1-1
TGTGCCAGCAGTCCCCAGGGTAGATCCATGAACACTGAAGCTTTCTTT
CASSPQGRSMNTEAFF
>TRBD1|.|TRBV4-3|TRBJ2-7
TGCGCCAGCAGCCAAGATGCGACAGGGGACTCCTACGAGCAGTACTTC
CASSQDATGDSYEQYF
>.|.|TRBV5-1|TRBJ2-3
TGCGCCAGCAGCGGCCTTAACACAGATACGCAGTATTTT
CASSGLNTDTQYF
>.|.|TRBV5-6|TRBJ1-5
TGTGCCAGCAGCTTATGGGGGGGCTGGAGGGATAGCAATCAGCCCCAGCATTTT
CASSLWGGWRDSNQPQHF
>.|.|TRBV2|TRBJ2-7
TGTGCCAGCAGAGCGGATCGGGACGAGCAGTACTTC
CASRADRDEQYF
>TRBD2|.|TRBV7-3|TRBJ2-3
TGTGCCAGCAGCTTAGTTGCTAGCGGGGGGATTAGCACAGATACGCAGTATTTT
CASSLVASGGISTDTQYF
>TRBD1|.|TRBV27|TRBJ1-2
TGTGCCAGCAGTCCCGCCGGACAGGGGGCCTATGGCTACACCTTC
CASSPAGQGAYGYTF
>.|.|TRBV19|TRBJ1-2
TGTGCCAGTAGCCCCGGGTCCTATGGCTACACCTTC
CASSPGSYGYTF
>TRBD1|.|TRBV10-3|TRBJ2-1
TGTGCCATCGCAGGGGGAAACTACAATGAGCAGTTCTTC
CAIAGGNYNEQFF
>TRBD1|.|TRBV29-1|TRBJ2-2
TGCAGCGTTGAAGACGGGACAGCGAACACCGGGGAGCTGTTTTTT
CSVEDGTANTGELFF
>TRBD1|.|TRBV4-1|TRBJ1-4
TGCGCCAGCAGCAACAACCCGGGACAGGGGGGGGAAAAACTGTTTTTT
CASSNNPGQGGEKLFF
>TRBD2|.|TRBV11-2|TRBJ2-3
TGTGCCAGCAGACGGCTAGCGGGGGGAGGACCAGATACGCAGTATTTT
CASRRLAGGGPDTQYF
>TRBD1|.|TRBV5-1|TRBJ2-3
TGCGCCAGCAGCTCCTTGGAGACAGGGTCGGATACGCAGTATTTT
CASSSLETGSDTQYF
>.|.|TRBV2|TRBJ1-2
TGTGCCACCCGGACACAACAGAGCGTTGGCTACACCTTC
CATRTQQSVGYTF
>.|.|TRBV12-3/TRBV12-4|TRBJ1-1
TGTGCCAGCAGTTTGCGAACTGAAGCTTTCTTT
CASSLRTEAFF
>TRBD1|.|TRBV7-9|TRBJ1-1
TGTGCCAGCAGACCACAGGGGGTGAACACTGAAGCTTTCTTT
CASRPQGVNTEAFF
>.|.|TRBV2|TRBJ2-7
TGTGCCAGCAGTGAAGAGGGGGAAATCTACGAGCAGTACTTC
CASSEEGEIYEQYF
>TRBD2|.|TRBV2|TRBJ2-5
TGTGCCAGCAGGTGGCTAGCGGGGGAAGAGACCCAGTACTTC
CASRWLAGEETQYF
>.|.|TRBV24-1|TRBJ2-7
TGTGCCACCAGTGATCCTGGTGGGGCCGGCGGCGAGCAGTACTTC
CATSDPGGAGGEQYF
>.|few|TRBV4-1|TRBJ1-5
TGCGCCAGCAGCCGGTGGAGGGATCAGCCCCAGCATTTT
CASSRWRDQPQHF
>.|.|TRBV5-6|TRBJ1-6
TGTGCCAGCAGCCGCGACAGGTACACCGATTCACCCCTCCACTTT
CASSRDRYTDSPLHF
>.|few|TRBV27|TRBJ2-7
TGTGCCAGCAGTTATACGGCGGATAGAGCCTACGAGCAGTACTTC
CASSYTADRAYEQYF
>TRBD1|.|TRBV18|TRBJ1-6
TGTGCCAGCTCACCTTCGGGACAGGGAACAGCGGCCTATAATTCACCCCTCCACTTT
CASSPSGQGTAAYNSPLHF
>TRBD1|once|TRBV15|TRBJ2-1
TGTGCCACCAGCAGGAAAAGGACAGGGGGATTCTACAATGAGCAGTTCTTC
CATSRKRTGGFYNEQFF
>TRBD1|.|TRBV5-1|TRBJ2-7
TGCGCCAGCAGCTTGACTCCCGGGACAGGGAGGATGCCCTACGAGCAGTACTTC
CASSLTPGTGRMPYEQYF
>TRBD2|.|TRBV4-3|TRBJ2-3
TGCGCCAGCAGCCAAGATATCCCCTTGACTAGCGGGGGGGCCATTACGCAGTATTTT
CASSQDIPLTSGGAITQYF
>TRBD2|.|TRBV7-3|TRBJ2-3
TGTGCCAGCAGCCCCTTAGCGGGGGGCCTACTCGCTACGCAGTATTTT
CASSPLAGGLLATQYF
>TRBD2|once|TRBV5-1|TRBJ2-5
TGCGCCAGCAGCCCAGCTTCGGGACTAGCGGGGTACGAGACCCAGTACTTC
CASSPASGLAGYETQYF